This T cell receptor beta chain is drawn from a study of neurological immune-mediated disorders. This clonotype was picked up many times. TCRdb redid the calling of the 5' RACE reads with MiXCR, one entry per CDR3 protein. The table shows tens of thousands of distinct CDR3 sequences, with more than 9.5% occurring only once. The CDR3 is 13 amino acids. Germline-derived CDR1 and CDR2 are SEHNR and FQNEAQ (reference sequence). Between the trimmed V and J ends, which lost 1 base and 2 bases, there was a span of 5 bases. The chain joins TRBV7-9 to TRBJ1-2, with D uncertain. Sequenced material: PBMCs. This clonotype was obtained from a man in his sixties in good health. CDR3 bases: TGTGCCAGCAGCTTAGGCAGAAACTATGGCTACACCTTC. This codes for CASSLGRNYGYTF.